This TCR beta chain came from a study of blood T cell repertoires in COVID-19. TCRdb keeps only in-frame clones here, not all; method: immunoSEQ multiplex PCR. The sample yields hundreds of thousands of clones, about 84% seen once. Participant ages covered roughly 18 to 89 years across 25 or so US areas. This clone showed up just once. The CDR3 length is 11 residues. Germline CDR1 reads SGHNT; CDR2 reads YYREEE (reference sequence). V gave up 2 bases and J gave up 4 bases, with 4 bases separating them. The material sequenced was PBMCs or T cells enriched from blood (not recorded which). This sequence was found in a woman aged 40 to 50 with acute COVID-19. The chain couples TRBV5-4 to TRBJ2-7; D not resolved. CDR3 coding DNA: TGTGCCAGCAGCTTCGGTTACGAGCAGTACTTC. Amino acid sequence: CASSFGYEQYF.